What follows are 24 T cell receptor beta chains derived from one specimen sequenced in a study of CD8+CD57+ T cells in acquired aplastic anemia (dated by TCRdb to 2017 to 2018). Flow cytometry had shown CD8+CD57+ cell expansion in the patients selected for sequencing. These reads were obtained on an Illumina HiSeq 2000. Profiling of TCR beta VDJ combinations and CDR3 sequences used genomic DNA as the template. Using fastp at Q25 and MiXCR, TCRdb reprocessed the public reads and kept productive beta chains. Merged by CDR3 protein, the rows form single entries marked with the most common genes and DNA. This sample comprises around 210,000 distinct CDR3 sequences, 65% of them detected only once. Jointly, the top ten make up about 60% of the sample. Sequencing was done on a sample of sorted CD4+, CD8+, or CD8+CD57+ T cells (not recorded which) from PBMCs. The receptors stem from a human donor with aplastic anemia.

The chain carries TRBV7-6 and TRBJ1-1; D gene unclear. This CDR3 contains 13 residues. V dropped 5 bases and J dropped 1 base, with 8 bases sitting between them. CDR1 SGHVS and CDR2 FNYEAQ come from the germline V gene. CDR3 DNA: TGTGCCAGCAGCATACTCGAGAACACTGAAGCTTTCTTT. Its translation is CASSILENTEAFF. The full variable domain, in which reference TRBV7-6 and TRBJ1-1 provide the parts outside the CDR3, is GAGVSQSPRYKVTKRGQDVALRCDPISGHVSLYWYRQALGQGPEFLTYFNYEAQQDKSGLPNDRFSAERPEGSISTLTIQRTEQRDSAMYRCASSILENTEAFFGQGTRLTVV.

The rearrangement joins TRBV9 to TRBJ2-1, with 8 nucleotides matching TRBD2. The CDR3 runs 16 residues. Losses at the gene ends were 0 bases for V and 5 bases for J; bases not matched to a gene: 7. Germline lookup yields CDR1 SGDLS and CDR2 YYNGEE. CDR3 sequence: CASSVETGGLHNEQFF. The CDR3 coding sequence is TGTGCCAGCAGCGTAGAAACGGGAGGGTTGCACAATGAGCAGTTCTTC.

V gene TRBV7-9 combines with J gene TRBJ2-7; tentatively, D is TRBD1 (5 bases). The germline V and J ends were trimmed by 3 bases and 4 bases, with 7 bases remaining between them. In germline, CDR1 is SEHNR, CDR2 FQNEAQ (reference sequence). This CDR3 is 12 amino acids long. The CDR3 coding sequence is TGTGCCAGCAGCTTGACAGAATACGAGCAGTACTTC. It translates to CASSLTEYEQYF.

The chain recombines TRBV20-1 with TRBJ2-1; TRBD2 matches 8 bases. CDR3 length equals 14 residues. Per germline, CDR1 DFQATT and CDR2 SNEGSKA (reference sequence). The J segment lost 7 bases and the V segment lost 2 bases, leaving 7 bases of the junction unmatched. CDR3 nucleotides: TGCAGTGCTAGAACGGGGGGGCCAGGGAATGAGCAGTTCTTC. It translates to CSARTGGPGNEQFF.

V is TRBV29-1 and J is TRBJ1-1; 8 positions match TRBD1. Germline V gene sequence: CDR1 SQVTM, CDR2 ANQGSEA. The V and J ends lost 5 bases and 0 bases, in that order; junction bases with no gene match: 8. The CDR3 is made up of 15 amino acids. This chain's CDR3 is CSVPRRTGMNTEAFF. Here the CDR3 DNA reads TGCAGCGTTCCCCGGCGGACAGGGATGAACACTGAAGCTTTCTTT.

This rearrangement joins TRBV7-3 to TRBJ2-7; TRBD2 matches 7 bases. V shed 0 bases and J 2 bases; nucleotides not matched to a gene: 4. Looked up from germline, CDR1 is SGHTA and CDR2 is FQGTGA. This CDR3 contains 15 residues. CDR3 loop: CASSLTSAGAYEQYF. CDR3 nucleotides: TGTGCCAGCAGCTTAACTTCCGCGGGGGCCTACGAGCAGTACTTC.

The chain recombines TRBV7-9 with TRBJ2-5, with no clear D. Trimming removed 7 bases from V and 5 bases from J, with 14 bases in between. Germline V gene sequence: CDR1 SEHNR, CDR2 FQNEAQ (reference sequence). The CDR3 spans 13 residues. The CDR3 loop is CASIPSGRETQYF. As DNA, the CDR3 is TGTGCCAGCATCCCTTCCGGTAGGGAGACCCAGTACTTC. The whole variable domain, filled in from reference TRBV7-9 and TRBJ2-5, reads DTGVSQNPRHKITKRGQNVTFRCDPISEHNRLYWYRQTLGQGPEFLTYFQNEAQLEKSRLLSDRFSAERPKGSFSTLEIQRTEQGDSAMYLCASIPSGRETQYFGPGTRLLVL.

The chain joins TRBV11-2 to TRBJ2-7; 10 bases align to TRBD2. The CDR3 has 16 amino acids. V dropped 0 bases and J dropped 0; count of bases not matched to a gene: 2. Germline V gene lookup returns CDR1 SGHAT and CDR2 FQNNGV. This chain's CDR3 is CASSLDVAGGSYEQYF. CDR3 coding DNA: TGTGCCAGCAGCTTAGATGTAGCGGGAGGCTCCTACGAGCAGTACTTC.

There are many counts of this clonotype. The CDR3 is CASRVSDGTMEQFF. DNA of the CDR3: TGTGCCAGCCGAGTGAGCGATGGGACAATGGAGCAGTTCTTC. This sequence joins TRBV9 and TRBJ2-1, with D possibly being TRBD1 (6 bases). Germline CDR1 reads SGDLS; CDR2 reads YYNGEE. V shed 7 bases and J shed 10 bases, with 21 bases lying between them. This CDR3 has 14 amino acids.

This clonotype turned up a few times. This rearrangement joins TRBV20-1 to TRBJ2-7; weak D call: TRBD2 (7 bases). The CDR3 extends over 13 amino acids. Germline assignment: CDR1 DFQATT and CDR2 SNEGSKA (reference sequence). Deletions cut 4 bases from V and 4 bases from J, with 14 bases between. DNA of the CDR3: TGCAGTGCTAAAGGGGGGGGGGCGTACGAGCAGTACTTC. This sequence encodes CSAKGGGAYEQYF.

This clonotype appeared a few times. The rearrangement uses TRBV5-6 and TRBJ2-6, with a tentative D call TRBD1 (6 bases). Germline V lookup: CDR1 SGHDT, CDR2 YYEEEE. This CDR3 has 15 residues. The V gene lost 9 bases and the J gene lost 1 base, with 14 bases spanning the gap. The DNA of the CDR3 is TGTGCCACGACAGGCCAGATATCTGGGGCCAACGTCCTGACTTTC. As protein: CATTGQISGANVLTF.

The chain joins TRBV7-8 to TRBJ2-5; TRBD2 agrees at 12 bases. The CDR3 extends over 17 amino acids. Per the germline V gene, CDR1 is SGHVS and CDR2 is FQNEAQ. Unmatched junction bases numbered 11, after V lost 4 bases and J lost 5 bases. In nucleotides, the CDR3 is TGTGCCAGCAGCTCTGGACTAGCGGGGCGAACGGGTGAGACCCAGTACTTC. Translated: CASSSGLAGRTGETQYF.

The chain combines TRBV14 with TRBJ2-7, with D possibly TRBD2 on 5 matching bases. From germline, CDR1 is SGHDN and CDR2 FVKESK. This CDR3 has 13 amino acids. V lost 2 bases and J 7 bases, leaving 12 bases between the germline ends. The CDR3 spells CASSQNLQREQYF. For the CDR3, the DNA is TGTGCCAGCAGCCAAAACCTCCAGCGGGAGCAGTACTTC.

This clonotype has at least ten counts. V gene TRBV6-4 combines with J gene TRBJ2-2; D gene unclear. This CDR3 has 13 residues. Between the trimmed V and J ends, which lost 0 bases and 3 bases, there was a span of 2 bases. The germline V gene has CDR1 MRHNA and CDR2 SNTAGT. The CDR3 is CASSDSDTGELFF. The CDR3 coding sequence is TGTGCCAGCAGTGACTCGGACACCGGGGAGCTGTTTTTT.

The chain carries TRBV29-1 and TRBJ2-1; 9 bases are a match to TRBD1. The CDR3 contains 14 residues. With 3 bases clipped from V and 5 bases from J, the junction kept 5 bases outside the gene matches. Germline CDR1 and CDR2: SQVTM and ANQGSEA. Written as DNA, the CDR3 is TGCAGCGTTGACTGGGACAGGGAGGACAATGAGCAGTTCTTC. Its translation: CSVDWDREDNEQFF.

This clonotype occurred many times. This chain uses TRBV6-1 with TRBJ2-6; the D gene could be TRBD1 or TRBD2 (5 bases each). This CDR3 region has 15 residues. Germline CDR1 MNHNS, CDR2 SASEGT. The V and J ends lost 1 base and 4 bases respectively, with 8 bases between them. The CDR3 loop is CASSEGGTGANVLTF. The DNA of the CDR3 is TGTGCCAGCAGTGAAGGAGGGACCGGGGCCAACGTCCTGACTTTC.

The chain uses TRBV20-1 and TRBJ1-5, with 10 bases that match TRBD1. CDR1 is DFQATT and CDR2 is SNEGSKA in the germline V gene (reference sequence). The J segment lost 5 bases and the V segment lost 6 bases, leaving 4 bases of the junction unmatched. The CDR3 runs to 13 residues. This chain's CDR3 is CSAAGTGDQPQHF. The CDR3 DNA reads as TGCAGTGCGGCCGGGACAGGGGATCAGCCCCAGCATTTT.

The genes are TRBV25-1 and TRBJ2-1; D possibly corresponds to TRBD2 (6 bases). Trimming took off 4 bases at V and 7 bases at J, with 14 bases between the two ends. CDR1 and CDR2 (germline): MGHDK, SYGVNS. The CDR3 spans 14 residues. CDR3 sequence (DNA): TGTGCCAGCAGTGGGGCCTTGGGGGGAAATGAGCAGTTCTTC. Protein sequence: CASSGALGGNEQFF.

The chain is built from TRBV20-1 and TRBJ1-1, with 9 bases identical to TRBD1. After removal of 6 bases from V and 7 bases from J, the junction contained 9 bases not matched to a gene. The length of the CDR3 is 13 residues. Germline values: CDR1 DFQATT, CDR2 SNEGSKA (reference sequence). DNA for the CDR3: TGCAGTGCGGGGGGGACAGGGACTAATGAAGCTTTCTTT. It translates to CSAGGTGTNEAFF.

V and J are TRBV24-1 and TRBJ1-2; D possibly corresponds to TRBD1 (5 bases). The CDR3 is 13 residues long. The V and J ends lost 11 bases and 4 bases respectively, with 16 bases between them. CDR1 is KGHDR, CDR2 SFDVKD, per germline. CDR3 region: CASRQVQGYGYTF. The CDR3 region has the DNA TGTGCCAGCAGACAAGTGCAGGGCTATGGCTACACCTTC.

The chain employs TRBV14 and TRBJ1-2; D might be TRBD1 (5 bases). The CDR3 is made up of 13 amino acids. In germline, CDR1 is SGHDN, CDR2 FVKESK. Trimming cost V 8 bases and J 6 bases, with 16 bases left between them. In DNA form, the CDR3 reads TGTGCCAGCTCACCACCAGGGTTCCATGGCTACACCTTC. It codes for CASSPPGFHGYTF.

V and J are TRBV7-8 and TRBJ1-6; D remains ambiguous. V was clipped by 7 bases and J by 9 bases, with 13 bases between them. The CDR3 runs 13 residues. Germline CDR1 and CDR2: SGHVS and FQNEAQ. CDR3 region: CASTKDLSSPLHF. CDR3 DNA sequence: TGTGCCAGCACGAAGGACCTTTCTTCACCCCTCCACTTT. Together with reference TRBV7-8 and TRBJ1-6, the CDR3 gives the full variable domain: GAGVSQSPRYKVAKRGQDVALRCDPISGHVSLFWYQQALGQGPEFLTYFQNEAQLDKSGLPSDRFFAERPEGSVSTLKIQRTQQEDSAVYLCASTKDLSSPLHFGNGTRLTVT.

This clonotype showed up many times. The chain employs TRBV5-1 and TRBJ2-5; 10 nucleotides align to TRBD2. Germline CDR1 reads SGHRS; CDR2 reads YFSETQ. V was clipped by 2 bases and J by 5 bases; unmatched bases: 6. CDR3 size: 15 residues. The CDR3 loop reads CASSLYSGGLETQYF. The CDR3, as DNA: TGCGCCAGCAGCTTATATAGCGGGGGGTTGGAGACCCAGTACTTC.

The chain employs TRBV7-9 and TRBJ1-6; no definite D call. Trimming cost V 3 bases and J 0 bases, with 6 bases left between them. The CDR3 covers 15 residues. CDR1 SEHNR and CDR2 FQNEAQ come from the germline V gene (reference sequence). CDR3 in amino acids: CASSFGSSYNSPLHF. CDR3 DNA: TGTGCCAGCAGCTTTGGGAGCTCCTATAATTCACCCCTCCACTTT.